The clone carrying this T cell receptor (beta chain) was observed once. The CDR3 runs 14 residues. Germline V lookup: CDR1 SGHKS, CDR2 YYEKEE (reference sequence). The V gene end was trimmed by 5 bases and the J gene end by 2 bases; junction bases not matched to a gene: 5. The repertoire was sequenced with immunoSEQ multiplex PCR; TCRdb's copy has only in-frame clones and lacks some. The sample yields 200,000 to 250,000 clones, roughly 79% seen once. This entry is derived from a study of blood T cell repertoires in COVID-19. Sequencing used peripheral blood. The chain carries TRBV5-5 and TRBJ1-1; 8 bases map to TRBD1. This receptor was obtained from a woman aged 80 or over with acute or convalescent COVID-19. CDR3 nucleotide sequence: TGTGCCAGCAGTTTTGGACAGGGAAACACTGAAGCTTTCTTT. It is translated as CASSFGQGNTEAFF.